The clone carrying this TCR beta chain was detected many times. Diagnosing involved the use of clinical symptoms, serum thyroxine and TRAb, thyroid ultrasound and orbital computed tomography. This record belongs to a study of T cells in Graves' hyperthyroidism and ophthalmopathy. There were TCR beta CDR3 regions amplified from RNA transcripts. First-round RT-PCR targeting the TCR CDR3 was performed with the HTBI primer set. TCRdb re-derived calls from the multiplex PCR reads in MiXCR, one entry per CDR3 protein. The sample consists of hundreds of thousands of distinct CDR3 sequences, about 16% of them appearing once. The CDR3 covers 15 residues. The V gene lost 5 bases and the J gene lost 0 bases, with 10 bases spanning the gap. The germline CDR1 and CDR2 sequences are SGHAT and FQDESV (reference sequence).

The source material was blood. This chain links TRBV11-1 with TRBJ2-2; possible D gene TRBD2, 6 bases. This clonotype was obtained from a woman aged 60-75 years with Graves' ophthalmopathy. This chain's CDR3 is CASSQTRTNTGELFF. The CDR3 coding sequence is TGTGCCAGCAGCCAGACTAGGACGAACACCGGGGAGCTGTTTTTT.